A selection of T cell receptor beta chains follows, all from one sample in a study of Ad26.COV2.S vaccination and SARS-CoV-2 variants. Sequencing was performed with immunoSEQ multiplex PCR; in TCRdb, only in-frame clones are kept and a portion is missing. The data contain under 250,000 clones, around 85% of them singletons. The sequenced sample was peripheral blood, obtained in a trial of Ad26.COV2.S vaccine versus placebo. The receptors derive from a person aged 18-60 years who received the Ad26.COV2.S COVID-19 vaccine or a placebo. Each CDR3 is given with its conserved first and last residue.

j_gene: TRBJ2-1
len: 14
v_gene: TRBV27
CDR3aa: CASTGTSGRLGKFF

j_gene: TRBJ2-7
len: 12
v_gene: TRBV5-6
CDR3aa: CASSSGTDEQYF

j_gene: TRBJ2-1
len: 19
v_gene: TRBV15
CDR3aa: CATSRDENSGPFSYNEQFF

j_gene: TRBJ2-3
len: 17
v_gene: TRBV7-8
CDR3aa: CASSLEGSRGVIDTQYF

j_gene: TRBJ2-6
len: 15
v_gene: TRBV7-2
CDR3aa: CASSSRQKVSNVLTF

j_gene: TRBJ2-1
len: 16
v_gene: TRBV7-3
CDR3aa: CASSPLGREVNNEQFF

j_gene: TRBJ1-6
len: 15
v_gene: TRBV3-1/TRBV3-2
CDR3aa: CASGKQGAYNSPLHF

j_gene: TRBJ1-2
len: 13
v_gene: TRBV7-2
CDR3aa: CASSSAQGGGYTF

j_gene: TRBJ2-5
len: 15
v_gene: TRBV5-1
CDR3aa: CASSDKRGVGETQYF

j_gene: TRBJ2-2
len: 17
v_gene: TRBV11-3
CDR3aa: CASSLSAGQGGTGELFF

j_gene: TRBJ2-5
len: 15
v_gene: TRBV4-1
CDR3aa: CASSRWSGGRETQYF

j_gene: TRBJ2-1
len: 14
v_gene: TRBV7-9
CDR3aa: CASSLLAGEFPGIF

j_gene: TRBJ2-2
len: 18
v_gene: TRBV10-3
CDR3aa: CAISESVFAGSNTGELFF

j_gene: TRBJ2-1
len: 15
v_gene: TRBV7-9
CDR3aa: CASSSRYGTTDEQFF

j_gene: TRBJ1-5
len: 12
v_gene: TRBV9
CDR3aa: CASSQLEGPQHF

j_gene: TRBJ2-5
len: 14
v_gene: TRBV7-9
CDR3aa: CASSIKQSGETQYF

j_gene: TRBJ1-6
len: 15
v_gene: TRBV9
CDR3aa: CASSVGVADNSPLHF

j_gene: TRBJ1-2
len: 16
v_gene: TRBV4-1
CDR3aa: CASSQDRQLAIYGYTF

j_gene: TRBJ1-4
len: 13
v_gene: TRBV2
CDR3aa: CASRGTGPEKLFF

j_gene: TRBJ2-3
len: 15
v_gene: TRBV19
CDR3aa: CASSIVGGAKDTQYF

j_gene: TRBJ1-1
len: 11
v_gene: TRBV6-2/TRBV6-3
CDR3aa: CASSQGLGAFF

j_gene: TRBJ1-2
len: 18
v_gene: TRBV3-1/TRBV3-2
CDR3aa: CASSQEIHESGPFYGYTF

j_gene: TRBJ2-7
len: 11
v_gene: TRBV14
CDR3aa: CASSVHHEQYF

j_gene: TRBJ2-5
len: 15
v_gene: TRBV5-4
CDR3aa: CASRGLAGGTETQYF

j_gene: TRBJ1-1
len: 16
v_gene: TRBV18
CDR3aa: CASSPQGRRLNTEAFF

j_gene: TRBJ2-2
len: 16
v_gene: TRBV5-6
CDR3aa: CASSPYSRGITGELFF

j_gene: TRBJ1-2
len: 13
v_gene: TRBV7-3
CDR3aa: CASSFQGAQGYTF

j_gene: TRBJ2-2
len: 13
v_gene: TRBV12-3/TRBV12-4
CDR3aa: CASRTGNTGELFF

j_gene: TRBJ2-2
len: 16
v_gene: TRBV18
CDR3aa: CASSPQLGGNTGELFF

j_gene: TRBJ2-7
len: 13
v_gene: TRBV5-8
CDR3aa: CASSPGGSPRAYF

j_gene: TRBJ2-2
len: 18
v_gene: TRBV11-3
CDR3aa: CASSLFSGGYWGTGELFF

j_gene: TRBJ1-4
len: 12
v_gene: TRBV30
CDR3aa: CAWTGREKKLFF

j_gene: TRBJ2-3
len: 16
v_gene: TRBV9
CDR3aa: CASSATSGGATDTQYF

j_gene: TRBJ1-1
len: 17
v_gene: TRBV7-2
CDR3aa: CASSLAGPPWRGTEAFF

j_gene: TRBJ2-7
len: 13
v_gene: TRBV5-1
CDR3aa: CASSLDRSYEQYF

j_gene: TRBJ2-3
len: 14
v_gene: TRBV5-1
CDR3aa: CASSWGSGPDTQYF

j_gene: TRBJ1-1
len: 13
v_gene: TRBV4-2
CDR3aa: CASSQETNTEAFF

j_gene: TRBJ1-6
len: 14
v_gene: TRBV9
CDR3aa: CASSVGVENSPLHF

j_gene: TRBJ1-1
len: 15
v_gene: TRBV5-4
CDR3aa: CASSIGAGPNTEAFF

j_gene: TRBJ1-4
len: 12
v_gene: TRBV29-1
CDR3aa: CSVLQGEEKLFF

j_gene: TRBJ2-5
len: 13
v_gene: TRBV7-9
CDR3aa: CASSSNRGETQYF

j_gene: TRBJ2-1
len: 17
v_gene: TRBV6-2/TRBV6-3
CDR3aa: CASSGGPYYSSYNEQFF

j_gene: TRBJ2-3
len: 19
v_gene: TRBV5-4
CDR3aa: CASSLWGPGTSGGAFAQYF

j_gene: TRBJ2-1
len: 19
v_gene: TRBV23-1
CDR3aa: CASSQSSRDRVGSYNEQFF

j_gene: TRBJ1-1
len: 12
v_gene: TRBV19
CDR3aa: CASNGLRAEAFF

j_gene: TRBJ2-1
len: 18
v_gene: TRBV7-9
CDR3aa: CASSLRRIRDATHNEQFF

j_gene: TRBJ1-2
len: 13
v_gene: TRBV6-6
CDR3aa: CASSHLEAPGYTF

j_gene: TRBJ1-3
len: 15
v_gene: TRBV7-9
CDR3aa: CASSFGGTTGNTIYF

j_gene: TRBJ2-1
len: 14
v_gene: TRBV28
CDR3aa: CASSRTSGRATGFF

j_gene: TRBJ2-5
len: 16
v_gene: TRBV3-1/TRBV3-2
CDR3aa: CASSLTGQNFQETQYF

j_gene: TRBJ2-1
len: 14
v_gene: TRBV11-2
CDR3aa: CASSSTLPANEQFF

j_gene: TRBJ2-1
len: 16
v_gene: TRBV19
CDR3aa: CASSIDWGHVEGEQFF

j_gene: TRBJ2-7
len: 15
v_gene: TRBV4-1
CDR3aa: CASSQEWPGAGEQYF

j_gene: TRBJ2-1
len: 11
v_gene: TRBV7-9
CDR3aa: CASSRGLQQFF

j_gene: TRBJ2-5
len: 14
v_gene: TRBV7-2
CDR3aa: CASSLVRSQETQYF

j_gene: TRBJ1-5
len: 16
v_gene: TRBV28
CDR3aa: CASSLPNTGSNQPQHF

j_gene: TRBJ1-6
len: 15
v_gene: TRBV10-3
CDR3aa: CAISGGGQGNSPLHF